This TCR beta chain comes out of a study of neoadjuvant anti-PD-1 for oral cavity cancer. Repertoires were generated with immunoSEQ multiplex PCR, while TCRdb's copy carries only in-frame clones and drops some. This table has 8,500 to 10,000 clones, 65% to 70% appearing once. Time point noted: after neoadjuvant nivolumab, at surgical resection. This clone has only one observation. Sequenced material: PBMCs, taken after nivolumab (anti-PD-1) treatment. The receptor's source is a person between 35 and 79 years old with oral cavity squamous cell carcinoma.

The CDR3 DNA reads as TGTGCCAGCAGTTACGGGCAGGGGGCCAATCAGCCCCAGCATTTT. It yields the protein CASSYGQGANQPQHF. The V gene is TRBV6-5, the J gene TRBJ1-5; 8 positions match TRBD1. Germline CDR1 reads MNHEY; CDR2 reads SVGAGI. This CDR3 has 15 amino acids. The trim removed 2 bases at V and 3 bases at J, leaving 3 bases unmatched.